These 12 T cell receptor beta chains share one sample of origin, sequenced in a study of T cells after posttransplantation cyclophosphamide. The data were produced by immunoSEQ multiplex PCR, yet TCRdb's version contains in-frame clones alone and is incomplete. Sampling found approximately 25,000 clones, none seen once. Cyclophosphamide on days +3 and +4 followed busulfan-fludarabine conditioning and a marrow graft. This specimen was PBMCs, taken after allogeneic stem cell transplant with posttransplant cyclophosphamide. The receptors come from a male patient in his late teens or twenties who received an allogeneic stem cell transplant from a related donor, was CMV-positive, and had no GVHD. Some of these T cells may belong to the graft donor.

The rearrangement joins TRBV18 to TRBJ2-5; 8 bases are a match to TRBD2. Germline trimming cut 2 bases from V and 11 bases from J; bases unmatched to any gene: 16. This CDR3 comprises 16 residues. Germline CDR1 KGHSH, CDR2 LQKENI. CDR3 in amino acids: CASSPSIPTLGGEQYF. The CDR3 coding sequence is TGTGCCAGCTCACCATCGATCCCCACGCTCGGGGGGGAGCAGTACTTC.

There are many counts of this clone. The chain uses TRBV7-3 and TRBJ2-3, with D possibly TRBD1 on 5 matching bases. V was shortened by 5 bases and J by 2 bases, with 11 bases between the two germline ends. Germline assignment: CDR1 SGHTA and CDR2 FQGTGA. This CDR3 has 14 amino acids. CDR3 amino acids: CASSPGHYTDTQYF. The DNA for the CDR3 is TGTGCCAGCAGCCCCGGACACTACACAGATACGCAGTATTTT. Based on the CDR3 plus reference TRBV7-3 and TRBJ2-3, the full variable domain is GAGVSQTPSNKVTEKGKYVELRCDPISGHTALYWYRQSLGQGPEFLIYFQGTGAADDSGLPNDRFFAVRPEGSVSTLKIQRTERGDSAVYLCASSPGHYTDTQYFGPGTRLTVL.

This clone was counted ten times or more. The chain links TRBV19 to TRBJ1-2; no firm D call. Germline lookup yields CDR1 LNHDA and CDR2 SQIVND (reference sequence). V lost 2 bases to trimming and J lost 4 bases, with 8 bases between them. The CDR3 length is 13 residues. CDR3 nucleotides: TGTGCCAGTAGTATAAGGGAGATCTATGGCTACACCTTC. This encodes CASSIREIYGYTF.

This clone was observed at least ten times. The V and J genes are TRBV7-8 and TRBJ2-1, with 9 nucleotides matching TRBD2. Germline V CDR1 and CDR2: SGHVS, FQNEAQ. The trim removed 3 bases at V and 10 bases at J, leaving 7 bases unmatched. This CDR3 has 14 amino acids. CDR3 in amino acids: CASSLASGIDEQFF. In DNA form, the CDR3 reads TGTGCCAGCAGCTTGGCTAGCGGGATCGACGAGCAGTTCTTC.

Ten or more counts support this clone. The genes are TRBV11-2 and TRBJ1-1; 8 bases are shared with TRBD1. V shed 5 bases, J shed 5 bases, and the junction held 10 bases outside the gene matches. Germline V CDR1 and CDR2: SGHAT, FQNNGV. This CDR3 is built from 15 residues. The CDR3 DNA sequence: TGTGCCAGCAGCCCTATAGACAGGGGTAATACTGAAGCTTTCTTT. Translating it yields CASSPIDRGNTEAFF.

Many counts were recorded for this clone. This chain connects TRBV27 to TRBJ2-7, with TRBD2 as a possible D gene (7 bases). V lost 0 bases and J lost 7, with 16 bases in between. The CDR3 has 15 amino acids. Germline V gene sequence: CDR1 MNHEY, CDR2 SMNVEV (reference sequence). CDR3 amino acids: CASSLSVRGAGEQYF. DNA for the CDR3: TGTGCCAGCAGTTTATCTGTTCGGGGGGCAGGGGAGCAGTACTTC.

There are many counts of this clone. The chain combines TRBV4-1 with TRBJ2-7, with 8 bases identical to TRBD1. The germline V gene encodes CDR1 MGHRA and CDR2 YSYEKL. V lost 1 base and J lost 7; bases outside the gene matches: 9. CDR3 length equals 15 residues. The CDR3 DNA reads as TGCGCCAGCAGCCAAGGGCCGGACAGGGTCCCTGAGCAGTACTTC. The encoded protein is CASSQGPDRVPEQYF.

This clone showed up many times. The J gene is TRBJ2-7, the V gene TRBV11-2; D unresolved. Germline CDR1 and CDR2: SGHAT and FQNNGV. Between the trimmed V and J ends, which lost 2 bases and 4 bases, there was a span of 6 bases. The CDR3 extends over 12 amino acids. The CDR3: CASSLNPYEQYF. For the CDR3, the DNA is TGTGCCAGCAGCTTAAATCCGTACGAGCAGTACTTC.

This clone was counted ten times or more. This chain links TRBV30 with TRBJ2-1; TRBD2 might be the D (6 bases). Germline V lookup: CDR1 GTSNPN, CDR2 SVGIG (reference sequence). The germline V and J ends were trimmed by 0 bases and 0 bases, with 15 bases remaining between them. The CDR3 totals 17 residues. Here the CDR3 reads CAWSVLFGGVSYNEQFF. Here the CDR3 DNA reads TGTGCCTGGAGTGTACTATTTGGCGGGGTCTCCTACAATGAGCAGTTCTTC.

This clone was counted at least ten times. CDR3 residues: CASSLARSSGGSEGFF. In DNA form, the CDR3 reads TGTGCCAGCAGCTTAGCGAGGTCTAGCGGGGGCTCAGAGGGGTTCTTC. The chain carries TRBV7-9 and TRBJ2-1, with 10 bases identical to TRBD2. Trimming took 0 bases from V and 15 from J; bases not matched to a gene: 14. The CDR3 is made up of 16 amino acids. Germline V gene lookup returns CDR1 SEHNR and CDR2 FQNEAQ (reference sequence).

This clone was seen repeatedly, ten times or more. The CDR3 protein is CAIAGGRSYEQYF. The DNA of the CDR3 is TGTGCCATCGCGGGAGGCAGATCCTACGAGCAGTACTTC. This rearrangement joins TRBV10-3 to TRBJ2-7, with 8 bases lining up with TRBD2. Unmatched junction bases numbered 4, after V lost 8 bases and J lost 1 base. This CDR3 is 13 amino acids long. Per the germline V gene, CDR1 is ENHRY and CDR2 is SYGVKD.

This clone was observed many times. The V call is TRBV10-3, the J call TRBJ2-1; 11 bases line up with TRBD2. Germline trimming cut 7 bases from V and 7 bases from J; bases unmatched to any gene: 6. Germline CDR1 and CDR2: ENHRY and SYGVKD. CDR3 length: 14 residues. In DNA, the CDR3 is TGTGCCATCACGATGACTAGCGGGAAAAATGAGCAGTTCTTC. This encodes CAITMTSGKNEQFF.